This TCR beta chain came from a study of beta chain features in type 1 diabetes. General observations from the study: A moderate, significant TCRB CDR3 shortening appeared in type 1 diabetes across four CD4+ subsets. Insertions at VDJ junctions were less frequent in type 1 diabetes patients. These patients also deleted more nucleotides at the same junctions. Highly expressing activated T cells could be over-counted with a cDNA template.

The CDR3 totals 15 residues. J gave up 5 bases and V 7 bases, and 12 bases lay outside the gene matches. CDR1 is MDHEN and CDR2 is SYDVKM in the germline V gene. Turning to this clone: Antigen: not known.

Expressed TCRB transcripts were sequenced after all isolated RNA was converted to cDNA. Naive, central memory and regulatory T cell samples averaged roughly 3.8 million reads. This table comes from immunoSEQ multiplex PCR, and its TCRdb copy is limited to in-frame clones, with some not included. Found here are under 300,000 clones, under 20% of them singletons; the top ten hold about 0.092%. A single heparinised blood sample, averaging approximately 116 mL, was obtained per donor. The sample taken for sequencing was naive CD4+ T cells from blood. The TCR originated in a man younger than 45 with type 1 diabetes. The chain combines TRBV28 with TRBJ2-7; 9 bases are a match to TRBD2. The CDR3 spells CASTPRTSETDEQYF. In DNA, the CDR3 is TGTGCCAGCACCCCCCGGACTAGCGAAACCGACGAGCAGTACTTC.